This TCR beta chain comes out of a study of early T cells in non-severe SARS-CoV-2 infection. Study-wide background: Sequencing was performed on bulk RNA from unsorted whole blood, leaving chains unpaired.

Attachment of unique molecular identifiers to individual cDNA molecules was performed. TCRdb re-derived calls from the 5' RACE reads in MiXCR, one entry per CDR3 protein. This sample has more than 45,000 distinct CDR3 sequences, with around 12% found just once. Study findings and constraints: VDJdb-based annotation leaned toward anti-spike CD8 responses and missed private and CD4 specificities.

This clonotype was detected many times. What it binds is not known. Looked up from germline, CDR1 is SGHAT and CDR2 is FQNNGV. V was shortened by 0 bases and J by 6 bases, with 11 bases between the two germline ends. The CDR3 is made up of 14 amino acids. The source is an adult who was a healthcare worker with PCR-confirmed SARS-CoV-2 infection or an uninfected control (not recorded which). The V and J genes are TRBV11-2 and TRBJ1-1; D call uncertain. The specimen was whole blood. In DNA form, the CDR3 reads TGTGCCAGCAGCTTAGATGGGATACAACCTGAAGCTTTCTTT. Amino acid sequence: CASSLDGIQPEAFF.